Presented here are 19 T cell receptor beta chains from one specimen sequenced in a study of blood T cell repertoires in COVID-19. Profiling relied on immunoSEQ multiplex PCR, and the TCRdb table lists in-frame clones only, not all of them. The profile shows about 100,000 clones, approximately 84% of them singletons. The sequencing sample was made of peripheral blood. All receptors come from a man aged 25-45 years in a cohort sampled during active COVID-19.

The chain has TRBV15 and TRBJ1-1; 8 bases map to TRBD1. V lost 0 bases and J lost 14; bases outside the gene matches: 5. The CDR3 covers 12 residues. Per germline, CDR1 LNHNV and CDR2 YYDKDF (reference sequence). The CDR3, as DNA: TGTGCCACCAGCAGAGATACCGGGACAGGATTCTTT. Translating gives CATSRDTGTGFF.

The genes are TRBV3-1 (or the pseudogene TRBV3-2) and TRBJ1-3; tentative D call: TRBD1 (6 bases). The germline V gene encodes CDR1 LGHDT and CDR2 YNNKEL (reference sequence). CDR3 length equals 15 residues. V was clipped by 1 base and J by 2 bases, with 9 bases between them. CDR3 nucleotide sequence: TGTGCCAGCAGCCAAGGCGGGGGCACTGGAAACACCATATATTTT. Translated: CASSQGGGTGNTIYF.

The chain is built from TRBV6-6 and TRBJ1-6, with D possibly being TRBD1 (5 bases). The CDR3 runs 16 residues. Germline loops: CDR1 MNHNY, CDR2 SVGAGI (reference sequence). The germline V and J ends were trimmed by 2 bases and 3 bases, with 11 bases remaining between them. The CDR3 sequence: CASSYVMQGYNSPLHF. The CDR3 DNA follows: TGTGCCAGCAGTTACGTCATGCAGGGCTATAATTCACCCCTCCACTTT.

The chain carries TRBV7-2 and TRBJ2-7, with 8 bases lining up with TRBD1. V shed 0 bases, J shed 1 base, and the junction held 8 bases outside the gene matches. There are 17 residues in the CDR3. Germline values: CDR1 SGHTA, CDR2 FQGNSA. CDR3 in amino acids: CASSLALRGRISYEQYF. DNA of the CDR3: TGTGCCAGCAGCTTAGCACTCAGGGGGCGAATATCCTACGAGCAGTACTTC.

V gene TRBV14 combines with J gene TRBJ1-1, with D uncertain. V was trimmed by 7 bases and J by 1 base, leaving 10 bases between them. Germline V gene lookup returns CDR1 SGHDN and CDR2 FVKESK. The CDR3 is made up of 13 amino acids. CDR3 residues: CASMRRKNTEAFF. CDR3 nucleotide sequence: TGTGCCAGCATGAGGCGGAAGAACACTGAAGCTTTCTTT.

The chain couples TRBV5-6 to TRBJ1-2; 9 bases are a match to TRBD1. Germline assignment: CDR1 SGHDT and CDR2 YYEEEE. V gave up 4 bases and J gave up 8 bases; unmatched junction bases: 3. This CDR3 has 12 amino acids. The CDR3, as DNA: TGTGCCAGCAGCCGGACAGGGGAAGGCTACACCTTC. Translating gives CASSRTGEGYTF.

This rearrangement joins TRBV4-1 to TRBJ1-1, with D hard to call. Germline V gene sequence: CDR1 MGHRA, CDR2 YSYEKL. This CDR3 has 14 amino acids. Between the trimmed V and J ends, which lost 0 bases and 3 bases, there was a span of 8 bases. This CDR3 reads CASSQDRSYTEAFF. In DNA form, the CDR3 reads TGCGCCAGCAGCCAAGATCGTTCGTACACTGAAGCTTTCTTT.

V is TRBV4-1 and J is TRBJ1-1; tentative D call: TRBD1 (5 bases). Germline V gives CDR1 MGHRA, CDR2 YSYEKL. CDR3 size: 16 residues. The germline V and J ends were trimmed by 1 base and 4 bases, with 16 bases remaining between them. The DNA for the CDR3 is TGCGCCAGCAGCCAAGGCCCCAGGGTTGAAGGCACTGAAGCTTTCTTT. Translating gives CASSQGPRVEGTEAFF.

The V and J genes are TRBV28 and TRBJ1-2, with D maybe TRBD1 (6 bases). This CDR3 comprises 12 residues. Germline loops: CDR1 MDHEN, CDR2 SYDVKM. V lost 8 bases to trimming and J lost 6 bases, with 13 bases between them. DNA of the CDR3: TGTGCCAGCGGGGGGGCGCGGGATGGCTACACCTTC. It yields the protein CASGGARDGYTF.

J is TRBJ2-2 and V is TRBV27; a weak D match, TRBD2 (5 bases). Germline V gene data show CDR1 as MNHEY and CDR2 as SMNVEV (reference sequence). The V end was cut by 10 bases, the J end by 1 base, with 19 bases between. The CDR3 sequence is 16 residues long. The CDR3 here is CATSSWSGKNTGELFF. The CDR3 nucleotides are TGTGCCACTAGCAGTTGGTCGGGAAAGAACACCGGGGAGCTGTTTTTT.

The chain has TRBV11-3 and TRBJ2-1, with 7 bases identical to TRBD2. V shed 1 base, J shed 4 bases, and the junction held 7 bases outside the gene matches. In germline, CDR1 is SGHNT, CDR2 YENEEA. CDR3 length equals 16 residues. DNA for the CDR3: TGTGCCAGCAGCTTAGGTTGGACTAGTGGGTACAATGAGCAGTTCTTC. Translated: CASSLGWTSGYNEQFF.

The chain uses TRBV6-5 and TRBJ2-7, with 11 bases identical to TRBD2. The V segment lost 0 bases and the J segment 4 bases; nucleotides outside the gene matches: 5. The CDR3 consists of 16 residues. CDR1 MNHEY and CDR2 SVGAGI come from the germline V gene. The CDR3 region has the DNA TGTGCCAGCAGTTACTCCGGGCTAGCGGGGGGTTACGAGCAGTACTTC. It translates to CASSYSGLAGGYEQYF.

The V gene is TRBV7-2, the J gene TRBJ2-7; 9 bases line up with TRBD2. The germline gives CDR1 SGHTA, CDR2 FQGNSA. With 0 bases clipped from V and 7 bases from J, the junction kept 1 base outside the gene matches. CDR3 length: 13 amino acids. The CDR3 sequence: CASSLARGGEQYF. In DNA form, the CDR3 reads TGTGCCAGCAGCTTAGCGCGGGGGGGTGAGCAGTACTTC.

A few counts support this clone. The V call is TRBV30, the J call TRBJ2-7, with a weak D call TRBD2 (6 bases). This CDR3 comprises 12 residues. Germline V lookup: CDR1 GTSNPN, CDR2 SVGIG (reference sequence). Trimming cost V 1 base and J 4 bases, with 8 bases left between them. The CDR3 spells CAWSEGLYEQYF. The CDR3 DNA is TGTGCCTGGAGTGAGGGACTTTACGAGCAGTACTTC.

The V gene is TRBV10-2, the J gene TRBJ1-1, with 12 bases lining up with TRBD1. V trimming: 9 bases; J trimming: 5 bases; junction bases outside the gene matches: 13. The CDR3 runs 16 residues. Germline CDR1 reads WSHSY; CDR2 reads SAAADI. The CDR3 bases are TGCGCCAGTCAGACCCCGGGACAGGGGGCAGGGACTGAAGCTTTCTTT. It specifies CASQTPGQGAGTEAFF.

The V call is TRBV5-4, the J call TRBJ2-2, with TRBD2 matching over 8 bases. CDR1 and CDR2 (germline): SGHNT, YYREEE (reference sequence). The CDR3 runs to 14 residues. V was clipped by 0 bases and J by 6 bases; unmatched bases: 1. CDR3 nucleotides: TGTGCCAGCAGCTTGGCGGGAGGGCCCGGGGAGCTGTTTTTT. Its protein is CASSLAGGPGELFF.

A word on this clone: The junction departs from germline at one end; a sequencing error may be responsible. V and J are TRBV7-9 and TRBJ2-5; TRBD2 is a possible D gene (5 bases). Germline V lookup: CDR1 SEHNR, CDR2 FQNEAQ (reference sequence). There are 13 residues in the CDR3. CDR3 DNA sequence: TGTGCCAGCAGTCCGTTTATGGACTCAACCCCGAACTTC. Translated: CASSPFMDSTPNF.

The CDR3 DNA sequence: TGCGCCAGCAGCACGGTTTCCCGAGAGACCCAGTACTTC. Translated, it gives CASSTVSRETQYF. The J gene is TRBJ2-5, the V gene TRBV5-1, with D unresolved. V was pared by 4 bases and J by 4 bases, with 11 bases between. The CDR3 covers 13 residues. Looked up from germline, CDR1 is SGHRS and CDR2 is YFSETQ.

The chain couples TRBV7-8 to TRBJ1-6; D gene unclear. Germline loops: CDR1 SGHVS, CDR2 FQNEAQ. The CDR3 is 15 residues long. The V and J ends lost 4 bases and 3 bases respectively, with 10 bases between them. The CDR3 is CASSYGLFYNSPLHF. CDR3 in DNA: TGTGCCAGCAGCTATGGCCTGTTCTATAATTCACCCCTCCACTTT. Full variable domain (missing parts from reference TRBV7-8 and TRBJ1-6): GAGVSQSPRYKVAKRGQDVALRCDPISGHVSLFWYQQALGQGPEFLTYFQNEAQLDKSGLPSDRFFAERPEGSVSTLKIQRTQQEDSAVYLCASSYGLFYNSPLHFGNGTRLTVT.